The entry below describes one TCR beta chain. Antigen unknown. These data come from a study of vaccination and CD4 T cells after COVID-19. The overall study: Recovered patients in the cohort numbered six men and four women, two of them Hispanic. The control cultures got either a CEFX pool, an HIV-1 Nef pool, or no peptide at all. Findings and caveats of the study: Looking at convalescent patients, a median approximately 88% of reactive clones were present only post-vaccination.

The ends were cut back, 0 bases at V and 7 bases at J, with 7 bases in the middle. Germline CDR1 reads SGHTA; CDR2 reads FQGNSA. This CDR3 comprises 12 residues. Treatment: roughly ten-day PBMC culture with coronavirus spike peptide pools or control peptides (ViraFEST assay). The authors cultured some 1.9 million PBMCs per well with 8 to 10 IU/ml IL-2 and approximately 10 ug/ml peptide pools. CD4+ T cells that had been cultured provided DNA sequenced with the Oncomine TCR Beta short-read assay. TCRdb reanalysed the PCR reads using MiXCR and keeps one entry per CDR3 protein. The sample lists some 15,000 distinct CDR3 sequences, about 21% occurring once.

The sequence was collected from a human donor with COVID-19. The sequenced sample consisted of cultured CD4+ T cells from blood. The chain carries TRBV7-2 and TRBJ2-7; D not resolved. The CDR3 DNA follows: TGTGCCAGCAGCTTAGCAGCTAGGGAGCAGTACTTC. This sequence encodes CASSLAAREQYF.